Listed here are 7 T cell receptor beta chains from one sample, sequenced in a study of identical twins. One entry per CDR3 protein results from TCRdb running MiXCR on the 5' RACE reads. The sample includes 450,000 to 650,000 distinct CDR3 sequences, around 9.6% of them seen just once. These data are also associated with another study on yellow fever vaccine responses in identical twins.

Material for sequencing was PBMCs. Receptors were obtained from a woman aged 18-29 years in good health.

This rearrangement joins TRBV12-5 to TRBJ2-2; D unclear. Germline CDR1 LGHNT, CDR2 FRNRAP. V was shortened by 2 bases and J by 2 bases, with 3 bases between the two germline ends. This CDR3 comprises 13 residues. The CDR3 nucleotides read TGTGCTAGTGGTTTGTCAAACACCGGGGAGCTGTTTTTT. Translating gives CASGLSNTGELFF.

CDR3 nucleotides: TGCGCCAGCAGTGAAGCAGGGGCTGGGGCCAACGTCCTGACTTTC. Encoded protein: CASSEAGAGANVLTF. This chain connects TRBV10-1 to TRBJ2-6; tentatively, D is TRBD1 (6 bases). CDR1 is WNHNN and CDR2 is SYGVQD in the germline V gene (reference sequence). Trimming left V 3 bases short and J 2 bases short, with 8 bases between. CDR3 size: 15 residues.

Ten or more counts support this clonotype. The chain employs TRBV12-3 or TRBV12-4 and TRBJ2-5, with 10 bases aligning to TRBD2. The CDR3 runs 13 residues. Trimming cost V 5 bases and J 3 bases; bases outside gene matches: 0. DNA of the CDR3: TGTGCCAGCAGTACTAGCGGGGAAGAGACCCAGTACTTC. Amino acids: CASSTSGEETQYF.

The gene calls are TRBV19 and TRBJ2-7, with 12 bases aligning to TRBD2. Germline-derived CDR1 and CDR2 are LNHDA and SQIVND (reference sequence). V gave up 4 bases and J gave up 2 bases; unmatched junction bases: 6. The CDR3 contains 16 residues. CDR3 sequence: CASSTGLAGPTYEQYF. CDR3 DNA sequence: TGTGCCAGTAGTACCGGACTAGCGGGGCCCACCTACGAGCAGTACTTC.

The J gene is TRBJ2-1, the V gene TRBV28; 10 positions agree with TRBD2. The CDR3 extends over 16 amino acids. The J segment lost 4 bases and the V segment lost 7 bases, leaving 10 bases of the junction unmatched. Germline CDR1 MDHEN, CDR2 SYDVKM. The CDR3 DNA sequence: TGTGCCAGCACCTCAGCGTCTAGCGGGGGTTACAATGAGCAGTTCTTC. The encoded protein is CASTSASSGGYNEQFF.

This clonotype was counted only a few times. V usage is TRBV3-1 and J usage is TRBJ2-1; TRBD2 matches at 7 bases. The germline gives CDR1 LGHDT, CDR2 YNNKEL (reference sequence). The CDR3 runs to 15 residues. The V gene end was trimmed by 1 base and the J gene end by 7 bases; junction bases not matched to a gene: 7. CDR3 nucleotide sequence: TGTGCCAGCAGCCAAGGGAGGCCCGGGAGGAATGAGCAGTTCTTC. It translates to CASSQGRPGRNEQFF.

The CDR3 DNA is TGCGCCAGCAGCAGGGGGCCGGGGAACACTGAAGCTTTCTTT. It translates to CASSRGPGNTEAFF. The V call is TRBV5-1, the J call TRBJ1-1, with TRBD1 matching 7 bases. The CDR3 has 14 amino acids. V was clipped by 4 bases and J by 1 base; unmatched bases: 4. The V gene's germline CDR1 is SGHRS and CDR2 YFSETQ.